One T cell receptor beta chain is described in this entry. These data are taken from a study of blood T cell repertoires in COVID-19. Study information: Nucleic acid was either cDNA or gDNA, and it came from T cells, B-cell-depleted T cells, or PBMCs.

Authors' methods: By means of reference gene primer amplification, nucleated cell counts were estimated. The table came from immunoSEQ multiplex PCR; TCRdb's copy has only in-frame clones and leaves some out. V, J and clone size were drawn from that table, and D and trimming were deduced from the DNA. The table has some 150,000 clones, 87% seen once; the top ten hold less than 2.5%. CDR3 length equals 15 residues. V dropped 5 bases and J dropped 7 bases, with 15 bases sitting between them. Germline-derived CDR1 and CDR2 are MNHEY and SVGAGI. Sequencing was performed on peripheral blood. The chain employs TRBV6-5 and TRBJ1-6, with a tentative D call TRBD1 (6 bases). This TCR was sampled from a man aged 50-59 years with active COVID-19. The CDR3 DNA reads TGTGCCAGCAGTCCGGACAGCCCCCGGAATTCACCCCTCCACTTT. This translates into CASSPDSPRNSPLHF.